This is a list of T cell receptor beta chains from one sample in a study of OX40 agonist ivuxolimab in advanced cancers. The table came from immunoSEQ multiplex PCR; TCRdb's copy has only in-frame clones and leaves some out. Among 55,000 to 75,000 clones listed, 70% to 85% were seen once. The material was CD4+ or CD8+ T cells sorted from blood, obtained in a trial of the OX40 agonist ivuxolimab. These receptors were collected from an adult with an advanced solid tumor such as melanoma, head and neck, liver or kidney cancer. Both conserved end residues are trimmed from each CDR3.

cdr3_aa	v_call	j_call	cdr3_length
ASSPDRNQPQH	TRBV18	TRBJ1-5	11
ASSPRGLAGIGSEQY	TRBV18	TRBJ2-7	15
ASSQLDGATVNTEAF	TRBV23-1	TRBJ1-1	15
ASSDTTGNQPQH	TRBV9	TRBJ1-5	12
ASSSRDGTDTQY	TRBV28	TRBJ2-3	12
ASSDRENTGELF	TRBV25-1	TRBJ2-2	12
ASGQLGSNQPQH	TRBV28	TRBJ1-5	12
ASSLGTGLGQPQH	TRBV28	TRBJ1-5	13
ATRWGGSETQY	TRBV15	TRBJ2-5	11
ASSLASGTSHEQF	TRBV5-4	TRBJ2-1	13
ASSLGGSNYGYT	TRBV7-2	TRBJ1-2	12
AISESRTGSNQPQH	TRBV10-3	TRBJ1-5	14
ASSLAQGLQETQY	TRBV7-2	TRBJ2-5	13
ASSPPEVPGEAF	TRBV18	TRBJ1-1	12
ASSADAGTYSNQPQH	TRBV19	TRBJ1-5	15
ASSQEGLAGGTGELF	TRBV4-1	TRBJ2-2	15
ASSVTGGDQPQH	TRBV6-1	TRBJ1-5	12
ASSFGLALETQY	TRBV5-6	TRBJ2-5	12
ASSGSGTGPVGTEAF	TRBV5-1	TRBJ1-1	15
ASSAQGGLDNSPLH	TRBV2	TRBJ1-6	14
AGAPGRVTEAF	TRBV2	TRBJ1-1	11
ASILDTEAF	TRBV28	TRBJ1-1	9
ASSLTGEKLF	TRBV11-1	TRBJ1-4	10
ASSSLAGGSGDTQY	TRBV7-2	TRBJ2-3	14
ASSLGTQETQY	TRBV19	TRBJ2-5	11
ASSDPGQGPS	TRBV14	TRBJ1-1	10
ASSPGTINEKLF	TRBV11-2	TRBJ1-4	12
ASSGVQRGAGNEQF	TRBV2	TRBJ2-1	14
ASSFLEGEKLF	TRBV4-1	TRBJ1-4	11
ASSLGLADGPY	TRBV7-2	TRBJ2-3	11
ASSLADANTGELF	TRBV27	TRBJ2-2	13
ASSQGGTSYVEQF	TRBV4-3	TRBJ2-1	13
ASSLIGTDTQY	TRBV7-3	TRBJ2-3	11
ASSLFQGSLNNEQF	TRBV21-1	TRBJ2-1	14
ASNPPGQRDYGYT	TRBV5-4	TRBJ1-2	13
ASSEGQSNEKLF	TRBV2	TRBJ1-4	12
ASSQAGEWDNEQF	TRBV28	TRBJ2-1	13
ASRLGQGNEQF	TRBV2	TRBJ2-1	11
ASSLGWTDGKQY	TRBV5-1	TRBJ2-7	12
ASARAALGIQY	TRBV9	TRBJ2-4	11
ASSPDRAANTGELF	TRBV7-9	TRBJ2-2	14
ASSITDTQY	TRBV2	TRBJ2-3	9
ASSLVGGWEQY	TRBV11-2	TRBJ2-7	11
ASSPPRLVRLTNEQF	TRBV28	TRBJ2-1	15
SVSKGQAGEQF	TRBV29-1	TRBJ2-1	11
ASSQLYGPEKTQY	TRBV4-1	TRBJ2-5	13
ASSDGGLAKNIQY	TRBV10-1	TRBJ2-4	13
ASSLGQDNYNEQF	TRBV6-5	TRBJ2-1	13
ASRVYNEQF	TRBV2	TRBJ2-1	9
ASSRRGVAYEQY	TRBV27	TRBJ2-7	12
ASSEGRGAAGYGYT	TRBV6-1	TRBJ1-2	14
ASSLQQTTNEKLF	TRBV27	TRBJ1-4	13
SVVFSPYNEQF	TRBV29-1	TRBJ2-1	11
ASSQDDGYNEQY	TRBV4-3	TRBJ2-7	12